This record covers a single TCR beta chain. Its antigen remains unidentified. Repertoires were generated with immunoSEQ multiplex PCR, while TCRdb's copy carries only in-frame clones and drops some. Among around 30,000 clones listed, roughly 76% were seen once. This entry is derived from a study of STAT5B mutations in CD4+ large granular lymphocyte leukemia. Findings of the study overall: TRBV06-family usage was enriched in top patient clones (8/27) versus controls (2/35). Without HLA matching, higher CD4+ than CD8+ T-LGLL clonality could reflect small sample size. CD4-sorted patient repertoires seemed more clonal than healthy CD4+ repertoires.

V shed 0 bases and J 2 bases; nucleotides not matched to a gene: 4. CDR1 is SGHNT and CDR2 is YYREEE in the germline V gene (reference sequence). The CDR3 has 15 amino acids. The sample taken for sequencing was CD4+ T cells from blood buffy coats. The chain is built from TRBV5-4 and TRBJ2-7; 8 bases are a match to TRBD1. The TCR was taken from a human donor in good health. The CDR3 nucleotides are TGTGCCAGCAGCTTGGGAGGGACAGGAACCTACGAGCAGTACTTC. Its translation: CASSLGGTGTYEQYF.